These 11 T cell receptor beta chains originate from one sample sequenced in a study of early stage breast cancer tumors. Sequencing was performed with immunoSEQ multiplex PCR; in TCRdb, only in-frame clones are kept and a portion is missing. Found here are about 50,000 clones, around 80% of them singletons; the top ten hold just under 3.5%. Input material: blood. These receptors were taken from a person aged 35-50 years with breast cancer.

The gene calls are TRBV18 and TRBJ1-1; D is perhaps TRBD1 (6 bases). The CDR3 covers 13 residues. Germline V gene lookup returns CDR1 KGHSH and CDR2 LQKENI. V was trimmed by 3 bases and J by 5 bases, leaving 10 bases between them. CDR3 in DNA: TGTGCCAGCTCACCGGGGGCTGGAACTGAAGCTTTCTTT. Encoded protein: CASSPGAGTEAFF.

In DNA, the CDR3 is TGTGCCAGCAGCCCCCGAACCCGGTCCGGGAGTGAGACCCAGTACTTC. This codes for CASSPRTRSGSETQYF. V is TRBV7-6 and J is TRBJ2-5, with a possible D match to TRBD2 (6 bases). V lost 5 bases and J lost 5, with 21 bases in between. Looked up from germline, CDR1 is SGHVS and CDR2 is FNYEAQ. CDR3 length: 16 residues.

The CDR3 coding sequence is TGTGCCAGCAGCGATGGGACTAGCGTAGGGGAGACCCAGTACTTC. This sequence encodes CASSDGTSVGETQYF. V is TRBV2 and J is TRBJ2-5; 10 bases are a match to TRBD2. Germline values: CDR1 SNHLY, CDR2 FYNNEI. With V trimmed by 6 bases and J by 5 bases, 9 bases remained unmatched. This CDR3 is 15 amino acids long.

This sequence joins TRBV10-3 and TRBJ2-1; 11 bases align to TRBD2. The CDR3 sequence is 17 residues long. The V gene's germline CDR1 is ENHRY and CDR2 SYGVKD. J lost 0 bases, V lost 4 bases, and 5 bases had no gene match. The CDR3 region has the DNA TGTGCCATCAGTGGGACTAGCGGGCCCAGCTCCTACAATGAGCAGTTCTTC. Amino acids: CAISGTSGPSSYNEQFF.

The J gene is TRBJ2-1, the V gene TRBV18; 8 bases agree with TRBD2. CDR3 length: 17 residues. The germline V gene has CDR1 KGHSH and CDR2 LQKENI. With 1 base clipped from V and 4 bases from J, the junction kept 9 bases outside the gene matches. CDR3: CASSPRTGTSGYNEQFF. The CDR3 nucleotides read TGTGCCAGCTCACCACGGACCGGGACTAGTGGATACAATGAGCAGTTCTTC.

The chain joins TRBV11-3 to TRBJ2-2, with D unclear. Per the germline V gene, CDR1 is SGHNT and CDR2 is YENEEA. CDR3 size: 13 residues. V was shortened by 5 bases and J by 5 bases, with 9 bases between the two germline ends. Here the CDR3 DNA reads TGTGCCAGCAGCCCGAAAAGGACCGGGGAGCTGTTTTTT. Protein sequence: CASSPKRTGELFF.

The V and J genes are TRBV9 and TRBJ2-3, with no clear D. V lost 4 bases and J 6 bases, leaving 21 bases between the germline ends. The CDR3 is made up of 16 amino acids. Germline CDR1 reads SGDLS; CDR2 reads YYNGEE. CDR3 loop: CASSPQIHSGGDTQYF. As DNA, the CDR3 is TGTGCCAGCAGCCCCCAAATACATTCGGGTGGGGATACGCAGTATTTT.

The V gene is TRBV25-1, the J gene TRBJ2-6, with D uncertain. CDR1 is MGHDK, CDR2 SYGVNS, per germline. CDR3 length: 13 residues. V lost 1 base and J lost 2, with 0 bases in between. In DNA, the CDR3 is TGTGCCAGCAGTGAATCTGGGGCCAACGTCCTGACTTTC. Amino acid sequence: CASSESGANVLTF.

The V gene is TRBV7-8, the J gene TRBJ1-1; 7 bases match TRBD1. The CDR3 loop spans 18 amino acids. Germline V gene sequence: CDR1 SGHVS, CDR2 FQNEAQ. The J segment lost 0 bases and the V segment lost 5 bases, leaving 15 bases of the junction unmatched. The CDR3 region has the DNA TGTGCCAGCAGCCCCACCGGGACCTCCAGGGGGTTGAACACTGAAGCTTTCTTT. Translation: CASSPTGTSRGLNTEAFF.

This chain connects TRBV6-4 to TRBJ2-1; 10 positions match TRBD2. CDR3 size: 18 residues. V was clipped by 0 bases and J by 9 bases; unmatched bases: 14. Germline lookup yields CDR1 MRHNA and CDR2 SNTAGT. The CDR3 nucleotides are TGTGCCAGCAGTGACTCGAGTGGTGGTAGCGGGAGGTTGGTTGAGCAGTTCTTC. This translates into CASSDSSGGSGRLVEQFF.

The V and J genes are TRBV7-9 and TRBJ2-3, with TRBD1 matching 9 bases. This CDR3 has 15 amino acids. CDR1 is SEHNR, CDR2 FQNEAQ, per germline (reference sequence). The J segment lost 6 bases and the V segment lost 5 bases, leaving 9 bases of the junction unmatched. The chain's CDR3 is CASSPRDRDGDTQYF. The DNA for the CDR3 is TGTGCCAGCAGCCCTAGGGACAGGGACGGGGATACGCAGTATTTT.